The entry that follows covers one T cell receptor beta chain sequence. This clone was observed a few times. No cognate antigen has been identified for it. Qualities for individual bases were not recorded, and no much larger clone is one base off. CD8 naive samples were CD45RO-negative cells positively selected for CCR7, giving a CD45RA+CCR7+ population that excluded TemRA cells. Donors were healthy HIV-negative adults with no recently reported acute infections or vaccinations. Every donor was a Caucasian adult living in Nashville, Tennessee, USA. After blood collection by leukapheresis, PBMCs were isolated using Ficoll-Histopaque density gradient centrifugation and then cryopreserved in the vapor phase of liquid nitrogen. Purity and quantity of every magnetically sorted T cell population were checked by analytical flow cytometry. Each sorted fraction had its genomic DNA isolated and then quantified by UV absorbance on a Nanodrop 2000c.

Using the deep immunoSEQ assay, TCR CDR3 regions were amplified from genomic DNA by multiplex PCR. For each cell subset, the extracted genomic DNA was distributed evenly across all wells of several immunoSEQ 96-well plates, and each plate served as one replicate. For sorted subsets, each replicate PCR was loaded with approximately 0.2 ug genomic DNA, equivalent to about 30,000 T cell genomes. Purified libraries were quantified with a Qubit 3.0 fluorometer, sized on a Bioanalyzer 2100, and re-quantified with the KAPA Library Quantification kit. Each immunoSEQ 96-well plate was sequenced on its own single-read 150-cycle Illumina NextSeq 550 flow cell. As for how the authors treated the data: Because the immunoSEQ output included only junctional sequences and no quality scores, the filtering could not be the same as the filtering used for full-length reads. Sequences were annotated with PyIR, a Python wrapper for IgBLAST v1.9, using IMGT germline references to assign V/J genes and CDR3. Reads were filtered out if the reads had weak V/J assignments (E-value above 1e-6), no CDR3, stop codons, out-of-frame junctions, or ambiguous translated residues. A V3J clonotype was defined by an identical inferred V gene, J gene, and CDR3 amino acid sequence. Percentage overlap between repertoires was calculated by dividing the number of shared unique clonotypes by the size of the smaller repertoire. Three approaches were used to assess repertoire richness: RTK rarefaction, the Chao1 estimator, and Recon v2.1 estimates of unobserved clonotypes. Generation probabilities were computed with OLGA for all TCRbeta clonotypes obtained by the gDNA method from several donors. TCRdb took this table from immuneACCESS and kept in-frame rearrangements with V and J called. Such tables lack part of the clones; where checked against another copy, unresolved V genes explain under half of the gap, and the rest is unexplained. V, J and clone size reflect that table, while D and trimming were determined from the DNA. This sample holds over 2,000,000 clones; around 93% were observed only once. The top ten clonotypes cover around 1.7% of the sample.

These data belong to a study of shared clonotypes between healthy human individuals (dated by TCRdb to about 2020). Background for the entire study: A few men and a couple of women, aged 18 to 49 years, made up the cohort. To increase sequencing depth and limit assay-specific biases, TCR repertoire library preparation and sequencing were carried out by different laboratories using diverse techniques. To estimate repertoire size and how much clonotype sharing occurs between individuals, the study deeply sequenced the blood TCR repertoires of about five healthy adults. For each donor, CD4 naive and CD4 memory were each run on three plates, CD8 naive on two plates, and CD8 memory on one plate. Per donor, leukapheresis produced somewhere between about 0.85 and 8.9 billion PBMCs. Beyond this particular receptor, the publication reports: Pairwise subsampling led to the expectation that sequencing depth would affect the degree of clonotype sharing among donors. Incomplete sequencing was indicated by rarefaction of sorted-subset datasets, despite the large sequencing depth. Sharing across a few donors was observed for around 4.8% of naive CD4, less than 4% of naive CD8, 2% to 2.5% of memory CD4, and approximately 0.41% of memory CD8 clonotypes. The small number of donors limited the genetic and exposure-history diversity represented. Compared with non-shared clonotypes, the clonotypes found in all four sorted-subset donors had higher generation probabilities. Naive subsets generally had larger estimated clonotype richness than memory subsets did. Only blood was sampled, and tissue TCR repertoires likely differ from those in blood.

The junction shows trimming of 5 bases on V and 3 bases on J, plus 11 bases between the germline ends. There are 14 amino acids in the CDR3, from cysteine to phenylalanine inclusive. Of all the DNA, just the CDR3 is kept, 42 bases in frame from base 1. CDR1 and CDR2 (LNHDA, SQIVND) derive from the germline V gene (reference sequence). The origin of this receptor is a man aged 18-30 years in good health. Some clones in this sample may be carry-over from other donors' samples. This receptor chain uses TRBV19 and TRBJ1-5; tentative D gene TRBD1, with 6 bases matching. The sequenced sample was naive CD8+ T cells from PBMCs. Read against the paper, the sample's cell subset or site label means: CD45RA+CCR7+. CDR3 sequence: CASSHRDTNQPQHF. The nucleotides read TGTGCCAGTAGTCACCGGGACACCAATCAGCCCCAGCATTTT.